The 11 T cell receptor beta chains below were found in one sample sequenced in a study of cytomegalovirus exposure and HLA in healthy donors. PCR involved 60 Vbeta and 13 Jbeta primers. Clones were read by immunoSEQ multiplex PCR, and TCRdb kept only the in-frame ones, dropping some. The sample lists 170,000 or so clones; 77% were seen once. Sequencing was performed on PBMCs. The receptor source for this set is a woman aged 30 to 39 in good health and CMV-seronegative.

V is TRBV7-3 and J is TRBJ2-1, with a weak D call TRBD1 (5 bases). Trimming removed 1 base from V and 3 bases from J, with 10 bases in between. CDR1 is SGHTA, CDR2 FQGTGA, per germline. The CDR3 runs 15 residues. The CDR3 here is CASSLMAGNYNEQFF. CDR3 in DNA: TGTGCCAGCAGCTTAATGGCAGGGAACTACAATGAGCAGTTCTTC.

The chain combines TRBV7-6 with TRBJ2-3; 11 bases fit TRBD2. The trim removed 4 bases at V and 2 bases at J, leaving 8 bases unmatched. The CDR3 is 17 residues long. Germline CDR1 is SGHVS and CDR2 is FNYEAQ. The CDR3 protein is CASSSPLAGGNTDTQYF. DNA for the CDR3: TGTGCCAGCAGCTCTCCTCTAGCGGGGGGTAACACAGATACGCAGTATTTT. The full variable domain, completed using reference TRBV7-6 and TRBJ2-3, is GAGVSQSPRYKVTKRGQDVALRCDPISGHVSLYWYRQALGQGPEFLTYFNYEAQQDKSGLPNDRFSAERPEGSISTLTIQRTEQRDSAMYRCASSSPLAGGNTDTQYFGPGTRLTVL.

V gene TRBV4-3 combines with J gene TRBJ1-5; D might be TRBD1 (5 bases). Germline CDR1 reads LGHNA; CDR2 reads YSLEER. The ends were cut back, 0 bases at V and 4 bases at J, with 13 bases in the middle. CDR3 size: 16 residues. The DNA of the CDR3 is TGCGCCAGCAGCCAAGAATTCGGTACAGGTAATCAGCCCCAGCATTTT. Its protein is CASSQEFGTGNQPQHF.

The chain combines TRBV5-1 with TRBJ1-2, with a weak D call TRBD1 (5 bases). This CDR3 has 13 residues. From germline, CDR1 is SGHRS and CDR2 YFSETQ. The V end was cut by 0 bases, the J end by 2 bases, with 5 bases between. In nucleotides, the CDR3 is TGCGCCAGCAGCTTGGACAGGAACTATGGCTACACCTTC. It codes for CASSLDRNYGYTF.

The table lists this clone with a count of one. This chain connects TRBV7-9 to TRBJ2-3; 7 bases line up with TRBD1. The CDR3 consists of 16 residues. Germline V gene lookup returns CDR1 SEHNR and CDR2 FQNEAQ (reference sequence). The ends lost 0 bases at V and 0 bases at J; junction bases unmatched: 3. The CDR3 coding sequence is TGTGCCAGCAGCTTAGCGCAGGGGGTTAGCACAGATACGCAGTATTTT. Protein product: CASSLAQGVSTDTQYF.

The chain combines TRBV28 with TRBJ2-7, with TRBD2 identical over 8 bases. CDR1 MDHEN and CDR2 SYDVKM come from the germline V gene. This CDR3 region has 14 residues. V lost 6 bases and J lost 0; bases outside the gene matches: 4. CDR3 in DNA: TGTGCCAGCAGATTGAGCGGGAGCTCCTACGAGCAGTACTTC. It yields the protein CASRLSGSSYEQYF.

With regard to this clone: At one of its ends the junction is not consistent with the germline gene, which may arise from a read error. This chain joins TRBV6-5 and TRBJ2-4; D perhaps matches TRBD1 (6 bases). This CDR3 region has 14 residues. CDR1 is MNHEY, CDR2 SVGAGI, per germline. The CDR3 loop reads CASSPGQTKSIQYF. The CDR3 DNA reads as TGTGCCAGCAGTCCAGGACAGACGAAAAGCATTCAGTACTTC.

This rearrangement joins TRBV19 to TRBJ1-2; 8 bases fit TRBD1. This CDR3 is built from 16 residues. Germline V CDR1 and CDR2: LNHDA, SQIVND (reference sequence). J gave up 4 bases and V 7 bases, and 14 bases lay outside the gene matches. CDR3 sequence: CASTQIRDRPGYGYTF. The CDR3 DNA follows: TGTGCCAGTACCCAAATAAGGGACAGGCCGGGCTATGGCTACACCTTC. Full variable domain (rest looked up from reference TRBV19 and TRBJ1-2): DGGITQSPKYLFRKEGQNVTLSCEQNLNHDAMYWYRQDPGQGLRLIYYSQIVNDFQKGDIAEGYSVSREKKESFPLTVTSAQKNPTAFYLCASTQIRDRPGYGYTFGSGTRLTVV.

The chain is built from TRBV15 and TRBJ2-5; possible D gene TRBD2, 6 bases. The CDR3 totals 17 residues. V lost 0 bases and J 5 bases, leaving 19 bases between the germline ends. Germline V gene lookup returns CDR1 LNHNV and CDR2 YYDKDF (reference sequence). CDR3 nucleotide sequence: TGTGCCACCAGCAGAGATTTTAGAAGGGGAGGTAGGGAGACCCAGTACTTC. Encoded protein: CATSRDFRRGGRETQYF.

V and J are TRBV9 and TRBJ1-2; TRBD1 might be the D (6 bases). Germline values: CDR1 SGDLS, CDR2 YYNGEE. The CDR3 extends over 15 amino acids. The germline V and J ends were trimmed by 4 bases and 1 base, with 14 bases remaining between them. CDR3 in DNA: TGTGCCAGCAGCCCCGGGGACACGATTAACTATGGCTACACCTTC. This encodes CASSPGDTINYGYTF.

The table lists this clone with a few counts. The chain joins TRBV5-1 to TRBJ1-1; D gene unclear. Germline V CDR1 and CDR2: SGHRS, YFSETQ. This CDR3 comprises 14 residues. V lost 4 bases to trimming and J lost 6 bases, with 16 bases between them. The CDR3 reads CASSPGAERAEAFF. In DNA, the CDR3 is TGCGCCAGCAGCCCAGGAGCGGAGAGGGCTGAAGCTTTCTTT.